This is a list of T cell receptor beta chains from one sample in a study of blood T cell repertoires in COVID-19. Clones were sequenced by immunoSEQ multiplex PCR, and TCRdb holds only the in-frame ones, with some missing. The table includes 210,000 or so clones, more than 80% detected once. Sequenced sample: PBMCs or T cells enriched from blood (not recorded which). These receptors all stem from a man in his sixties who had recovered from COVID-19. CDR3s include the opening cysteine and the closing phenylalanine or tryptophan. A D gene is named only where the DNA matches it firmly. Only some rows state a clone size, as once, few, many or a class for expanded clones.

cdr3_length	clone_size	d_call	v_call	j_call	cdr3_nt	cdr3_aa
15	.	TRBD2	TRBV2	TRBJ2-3	TGTGCCAGCCGGGCGGGGGACGCCTTCACAGATACGCAGTATTTT	CASRAGDAFTDTQYF
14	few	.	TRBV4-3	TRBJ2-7	TGCGCCAGCAGCCAGGACCTGGGAGTTAACGAGCAGTACTTC	CASSQDLGVNEQYF
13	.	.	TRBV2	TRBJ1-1	TGTGCCAGCAGTCCCTATGGGAACACTGAAGCTTTCTTT	CASSPYGNTEAFF
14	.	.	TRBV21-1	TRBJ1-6	TGTGCCAGCAGCAAACCGGGGGGGAATTCACCCCTCCACTTT	CASSKPGGNSPLHF
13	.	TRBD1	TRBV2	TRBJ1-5	TGTGCCAGTGGACAGGGGTGGAATCAGCCCCAGCATTTT	CASGQGWNQPQHF
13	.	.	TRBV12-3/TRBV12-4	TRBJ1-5	TGTGCCAGCAGTCGGGCGGGATTTCAGCCCCAGCATTTT	CASSRAGFQPQHF
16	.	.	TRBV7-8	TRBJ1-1	TGTGCCAGCAGTCAAATACGGAGGGCAATGAACACTGAAGCTTTCTTT	CASSQIRRAMNTEAFF
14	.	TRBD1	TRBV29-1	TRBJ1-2	TGCAGCGTTGAGCTACAGGGGGCGAACTATGGCTACACCTTC	CSVELQGANYGYTF
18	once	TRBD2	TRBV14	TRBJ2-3	TGTGCCAGCAGCCAAGATTACGGGACTAGCGGGGGCACAGATACGCAGTATTTT	CASSQDYGTSGGTDTQYF
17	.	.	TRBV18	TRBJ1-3	TGTGCCAGCTCACCAGTGCCGGGACACCAAAGAGGAAACACCATATATTTT	CASSPVPGHQRGNTIYF
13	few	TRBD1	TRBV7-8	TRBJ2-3	TGTGCCACAGGACAGGGAGGAACAGATACGCAGTATTTT	CATGQGGTDTQYF
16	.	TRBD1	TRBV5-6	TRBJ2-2	TGTGCCAGCAGCTTGGATACAGGGGGTTCACCCGGGGAGCTGTTTTTT	CASSLDTGGSPGELFF
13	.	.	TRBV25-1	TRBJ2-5	TGTGCCAGCAGAGAACCAGGAAGGGGGACCCAGTACTTC	CASREPGRGTQYF
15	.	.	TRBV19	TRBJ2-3	TGTGCCAGTAGACCGAGTTGGGAGTTGGTAGATACGCAGTATTTT	CASRPSWELVDTQYF
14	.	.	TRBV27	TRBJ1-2	TGTGCCAGCAGTCCCCGTACAGGATCCTATGGCTACACCTTC	CASSPRTGSYGYTF
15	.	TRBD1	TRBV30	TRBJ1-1	TGTGCCGCGGACAGGGGGCGAACCGGGACCGCTGAAGCTTTCTTT	CAADRGRTGTAEAFF
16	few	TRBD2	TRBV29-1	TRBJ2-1	TGCAGCGTGAGGGCCGGGACTAGCGGCTCCTACAATGAGCAGTTCTTC	CSVRAGTSGSYNEQFF
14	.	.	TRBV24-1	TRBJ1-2	TGTGCCACCAGTGATCCCAGGGAACTCTATGGCTACACCTTC	CATSDPRELYGYTF
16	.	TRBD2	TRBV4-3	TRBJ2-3	TGCGCCAGCAGCTCGCGACTAGCGGGGGTCACAGATACGCAGTATTTT	CASSSRLAGVTDTQYF
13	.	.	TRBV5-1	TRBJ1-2	TGCGCCAGCAGCCTCGCAGAAATCTATGGCTACACCTTC	CASSLAEIYGYTF
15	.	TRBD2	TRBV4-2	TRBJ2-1	TGTGCCAGCAGCCCCAGCGGGGGGGTCTACAATGAGCAGTTCTTC	CASSPSGGVYNEQFF
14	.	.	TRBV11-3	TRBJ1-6	TGTGCCAGCAGCTCCCGGGATGGTTATTCACCCCTCCACTTT	CASSSRDGYSPLHF
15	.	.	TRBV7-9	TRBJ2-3	TGTGCCAGCAGCTTAGGTGGCCCTAGCACAGATACGCAGTATTTT	CASSLGGPSTDTQYF
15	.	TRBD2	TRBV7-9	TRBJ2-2	TGTGCCAGCAGCAAGCGGGGCCCGGACACCGGGGAGCTGTTTTTT	CASSKRGPDTGELFF
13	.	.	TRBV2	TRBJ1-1	TGTGCCAGCAGATCACTGCCAAACACTGAAGCTTTCTTT	CASRSLPNTEAFF
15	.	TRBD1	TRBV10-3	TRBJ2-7	TGTGCCATCAGTGACAGGGGGCAAAACTCCTACGAGCAGTACTTC	CAISDRGQNSYEQYF
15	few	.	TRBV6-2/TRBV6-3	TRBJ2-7	TGTGCCAGCAGTCATCGGTTAGGGGTTACCTACGAGCAGTACTTC	CASSHRLGVTYEQYF
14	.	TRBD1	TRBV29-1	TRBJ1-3	TGCAGCGGCGAGGGACAGGGTACTGGAAACACCATATATTTT	CSGEGQGTGNTIYF
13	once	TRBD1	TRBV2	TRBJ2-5	TGTGCCAGCACCGAGGACAGGCAAGAGACCCAGTACTTC	CASTEDRQETQYF
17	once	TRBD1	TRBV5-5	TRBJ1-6	TGTGCCAGCAGCTTGGAGGGACAGGGGGTTCTGGGGTCACCCCTCCACTTT	CASSLEGQGVLGSPLHF
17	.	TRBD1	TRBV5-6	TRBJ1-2	TGTGCCAGCAGAACCGGGACAGGAGCTCACTCTAACTATGGCTACACCTTC	CASRTGTGAHSNYGYTF
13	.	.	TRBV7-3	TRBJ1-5	TGTGCCAGCAGCATGACAGTCAATCAGCCCCAGCATTTT	CASSMTVNQPQHF
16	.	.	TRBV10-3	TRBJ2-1	TGTGCCATCAGTGAATGGTCGGGCGGGTCCTACAATGAGCAGTTCTTC	CAISEWSGGSYNEQFF
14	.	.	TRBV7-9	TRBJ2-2	TGTGCCAGCAGCTTACAGGGTAGTTCCGGGGAGCTGTTTTTT	CASSLQGSSGELFF
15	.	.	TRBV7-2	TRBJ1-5	TGTGCCAGCAGCTTAGGACAGAATAGCAATCAGCCCCAGCATTTT	CASSLGQNSNQPQHF
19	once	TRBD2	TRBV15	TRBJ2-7	TGTGCCACCAGCCTTACGCGGGGACTAGCGGGGGCTTACTCCTACGAGCAGTACTTC	CATSLTRGLAGAYSYEQYF
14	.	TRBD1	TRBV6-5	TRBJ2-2	TGTGCCAGCCGAAAACAGGGGGCAAACGGGGAGCTGTTTTTT	CASRKQGANGELFF
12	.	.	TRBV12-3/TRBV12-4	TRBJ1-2	TGTGCCAGCAGGGGGGAGGGATATGGCTACACCTTC	CASRGEGYGYTF